What follows describes a single TCR beta chain. Its specificity is unknown. Each CDR3 protein gets one entry after TCRdb re-called the reads with MiXCR. The sample contains about 770,000 distinct CDR3 sequences, just under 30% of which appear only once. This specimen belongs to a study of T cell repertoires in cytomegalovirus infection. Overall study: It was recently identified HLA-C-restricted and well-studied HLA-B-restricted CMV epitopes that the study used. Public TCR beta signatures marked donors with CMV infection and the matching HLA. Study-level points and caveats: CMV carriers with the relevant HLA were identified by cumulative public TCR beta family frequency. HLA-C-restricted CMV clonotypes gave the most frequent clonotype in two of eight donors.

The sample was cultured CD8+ T cells from PBMCs, taken from culture after CMV antigen stimulation. The sequence was obtained from a human donor in good health (CMV status not recorded). Some clones in this sample may be carry-over from other donors' samples.

The CDR3 DNA reads TGTGCCAGCAGCTCCTCTCCTAATAGCAATCAGCCCCAGCATTTT. This encodes CASSSSPNSNQPQHF. The chain employs TRBV27 and TRBJ1-5; D not resolved. This CDR3 region has 15 residues. CDR1 MNHEY and CDR2 SMNVEV come from the germline V gene (reference sequence). V lost 6 bases and J lost 0, with 12 bases in between.